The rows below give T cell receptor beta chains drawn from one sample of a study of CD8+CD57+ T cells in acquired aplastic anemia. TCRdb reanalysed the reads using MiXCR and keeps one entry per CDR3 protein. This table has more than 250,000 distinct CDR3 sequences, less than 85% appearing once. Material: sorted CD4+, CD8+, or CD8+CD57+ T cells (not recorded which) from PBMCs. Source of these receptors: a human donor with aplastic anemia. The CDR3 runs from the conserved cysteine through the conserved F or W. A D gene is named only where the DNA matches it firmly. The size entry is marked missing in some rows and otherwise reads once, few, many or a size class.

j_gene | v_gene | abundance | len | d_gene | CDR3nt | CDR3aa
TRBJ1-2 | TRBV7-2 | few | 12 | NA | TGTGCCAGCAGTTCGGGTGTAGATGGCTACACCTTC | CASSSGVDGYTF
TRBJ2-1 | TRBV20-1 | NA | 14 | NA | TGCAGTGCTAGCCTGGCGGAGGGGAACAATGAGCAGTTCTTC | CSASLAEGNNEQFF
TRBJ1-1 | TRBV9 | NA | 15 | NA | TGTGCCAGCAGCCCCGCCGTGGACTCCTACGAGCAGTCTTTCTTT | CASSPAVDSYEQSFF
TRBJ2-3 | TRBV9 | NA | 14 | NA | NA | CASSVGGGTQNLYF
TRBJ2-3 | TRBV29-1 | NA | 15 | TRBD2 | TGCAGCGCAGCACGGACTAGCGGGGGCACAGATACGCAGTATTTT | CSAARTSGGTDTQYF
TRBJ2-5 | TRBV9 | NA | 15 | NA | TGTGCCAGCAGCGCGCCGGGGCACAACACCGGGGAGCAGTACTTC | CASSAPGHNTGEQYF
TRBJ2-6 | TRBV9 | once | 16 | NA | TGTGCCAGCAGCGTAGCGGCAGATACGCGGTCCAACGTCCTGACTTTC | CASSVAADTRSNVLTF
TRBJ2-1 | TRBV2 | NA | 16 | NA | TGTGCCAGCAGTCCGACGTCGGGGTACAGATACAATGAGCAGTTCTTC | CASSPTSGYRYNEQFF
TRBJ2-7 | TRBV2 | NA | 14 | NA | TGTGCCAGCAGGACCGGGACCGATCCTGGCGAGCAGTACTTC | CASRTGTDPGEQYF
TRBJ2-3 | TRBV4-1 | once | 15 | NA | TGCGCCAGCAGCCAAGGCCGACAGAGCAGAGACACCCAGTATTTT | CASSQGRQSRDTQYF
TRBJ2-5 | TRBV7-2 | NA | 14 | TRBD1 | TGTGCCAGCAGCTTCGGACAGGGAGAGGAAAAACTGTTCTTC | CASSFGQGEEKLFF
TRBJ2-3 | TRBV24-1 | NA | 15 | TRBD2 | TGTGCCACCAGTGTGGGGCGGGGGGCCTCAGATACGCAGTATTTT | CATSVGRGASDTQYF
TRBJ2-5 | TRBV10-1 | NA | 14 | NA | TGCGCCAGCAGTGAGGTTCCGAACCATGGGACCCAGTACTTC | CASSEVPNHGTQYF
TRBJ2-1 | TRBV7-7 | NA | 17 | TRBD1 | TGTGCCAGCAGCTTAGCGACCGGGACAGGGGGGGTCGGTGAGCAGTTCTTC | CASSLATGTGGVGEQFF
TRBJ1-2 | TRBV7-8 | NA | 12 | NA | TGTGCCAGCAGCCTAGGTTGCGAAGCCTACACCTTC | CASSLGCEAYTF
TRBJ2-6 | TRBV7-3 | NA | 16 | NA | TGTGCCAGCAGCTTAGCGGGGAGCTGGGGAGAGACCGTGCTGACTTTC | CASSLAGSWGETVLTF
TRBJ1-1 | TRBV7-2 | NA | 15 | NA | TGTGCCAGCAGCTTTCATCTAGCAGGGAACACTGAAGCTTTCTTT | CASSFHLAGNTEAFF
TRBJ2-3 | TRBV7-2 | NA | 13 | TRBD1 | TGTGCCAGCGGCGAAGGGGGCACACCCGAGACGCAGTTT | CASGEGGTPETQF
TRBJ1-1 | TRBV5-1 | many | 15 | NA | NA | CASSLRARPNTEAFF
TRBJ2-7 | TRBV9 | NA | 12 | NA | TGTGCCAGCAGCGAGGACACCTACGCCCAGTACTTC | CASSEDTYAQYF
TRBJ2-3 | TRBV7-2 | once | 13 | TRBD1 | TGTGCCAGCGGCGTAGGGGGCAGTCACAAGACGCATTTT | CASGVGGSHKTHF
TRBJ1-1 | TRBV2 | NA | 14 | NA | TGTGCCAGCAGCGATCGGGGGAGCCATGGGGAGGTCTTCTTT | CASSDRGSHGEVFF
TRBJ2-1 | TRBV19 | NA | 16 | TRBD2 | TGTGCCAGTAGCTTTAAAAGAAGCGGGGGGAGGGATGAGCAGTTCTTC | CASSFKRSGGRDEQFF
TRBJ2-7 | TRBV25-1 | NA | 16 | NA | TGTGCCAGCTGTGGGGGGGGGAGGGGGGTCAAAAATAAGCAGTACTTT | CASCGGGRGVKNKQYF
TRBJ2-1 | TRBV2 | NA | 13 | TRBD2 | TGTGCCAGCAGTGATGGGGGGGTCCATGCGCAGTTTTTC | CASSDGGVHAQFF
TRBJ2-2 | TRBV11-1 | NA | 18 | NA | TGTGCCAGCAGACCTACCTTTACTGGCAGGGGAAACACCGGGGAGCTGTTTTTT | CASRPTFTGRGNTGELFF
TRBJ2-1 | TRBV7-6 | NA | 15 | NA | TGTGCCAGCAGCTTAGCCCCCACAGATACGCAGGAGTTTTTCTTC | CASSLAPTDTQEFFF
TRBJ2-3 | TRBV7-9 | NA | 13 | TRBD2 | TGTGCCAGCAGCGAAGCGGGAAGACCCAAGAAGTATTTT | CASSEAGRPKKYF
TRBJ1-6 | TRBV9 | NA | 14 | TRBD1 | TGTGCCAGCAATCTTCAGGGGGCGATCACACATACGCACTTT | CASNLQGAITHTHF
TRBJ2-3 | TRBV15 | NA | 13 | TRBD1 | TGTGCCACCGCTGACAGGGGGCCAGATACGCAGTATTTT | CATADRGPDTQYF
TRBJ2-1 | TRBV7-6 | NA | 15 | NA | TGTGCCAGTAGCCTAAGGAGGGGGCCTTACAATGAGCAGTTCTTC | CASSLRRGPYNEQFF
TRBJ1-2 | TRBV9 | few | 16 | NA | TGTGCCAGCAGCTTGGGGTCAGATACGCAGGTTTTTGGCTACACCTTC | CASSLGSDTQVFGYTF
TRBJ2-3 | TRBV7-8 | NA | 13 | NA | TGTGCCAGCAGGGACGGGGGAGGAGATAATCAGCAGTTT | CASRDGGGDNQQF
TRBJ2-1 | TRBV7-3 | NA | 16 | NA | TGTGCCAGCAGCTTTGAAAGTAGCTACGGGAGCGATGAGCAGTTCTTC | CASSFESSYGSDEQFF
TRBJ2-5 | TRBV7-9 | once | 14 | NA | TGTGCCAGCAGCGTACGAGCGGAGACCAACAATGAGCACTTC | CASSVRAETNNEHF
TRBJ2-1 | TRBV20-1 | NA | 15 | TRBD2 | TGCAGTGCAAATCTAGCGGGAGGGCCCTCTGATGAGCAGTTCTTC | CSANLAGGPSDEQFF
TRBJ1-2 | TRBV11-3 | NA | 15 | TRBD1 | TGTGCCAGCAGTGAGTCACAGGGGGCTGGCTATGGCTACACCTTC | CASSESQGAGYGYTF
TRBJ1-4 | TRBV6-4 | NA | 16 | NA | TGTGCCAGCAGGACACCGGGAGAACAAATTAATGAAAAACTGTTTTTT | CASRTPGEQINEKLFF
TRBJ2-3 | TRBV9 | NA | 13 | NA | TGTGCCAGCGGGGACGGGCGCACAGACACGCATTATTTT | CASGDGRTDTHYF
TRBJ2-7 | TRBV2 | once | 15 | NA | TGTGCCAGCAGACCCGGGGGCCCTAGCTCCTACGAGCAGTACTTC | CASRPGGPSSYEQYF
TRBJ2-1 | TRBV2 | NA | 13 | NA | TGTGCCAGCAGTGATGGGGGGATGTATGACCAGTTCTTC | CASSDGGMYDQFF
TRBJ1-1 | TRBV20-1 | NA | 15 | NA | TGCAGTGCCAGAGACAGAGACCACGGAAACACTGAAGCTTTCTTT | CSARDRDHGNTEAFF
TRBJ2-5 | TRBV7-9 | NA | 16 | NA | NA | CAGQGARETQYFGQYF
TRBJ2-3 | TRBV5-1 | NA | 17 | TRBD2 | TGCGCCAGCAGCTTCGGACTAGCGGGGGGTAGCACAGATACGCAGTATTTT | CASSFGLAGGSTDTQYF
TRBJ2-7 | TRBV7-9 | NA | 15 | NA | TGTGCCAGCAGCTCCGTTACCGGGACACCCCGCGAGCAGTACTTC | CASSSVTGTPREQYF
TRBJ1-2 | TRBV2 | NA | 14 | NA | TGTGCCAGCAGGGAGGACGGGGGCTGGGGTGGCTACACCTTC | CASREDGGWGGYTF
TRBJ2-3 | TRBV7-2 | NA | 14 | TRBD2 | TGTGCCAGCAGTTCAGCGGGGGGTCGCGAAGCGCAGTATTTT | CASSSAGGREAQYF
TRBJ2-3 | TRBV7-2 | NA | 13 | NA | TGTGCCAGCGGCGTCGGGGGCAAAGATACGCAGGGTTTT | CASGVGGKDTQGF
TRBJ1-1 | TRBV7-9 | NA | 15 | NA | TGTGCCAGCAGCTTAGATGATACAGGGAACACTGAAGCTTTCTTT | CASSLDDTGNTEAFF
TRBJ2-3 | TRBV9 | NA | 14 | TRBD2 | TGTGCCAGCAGCTTAGCGGGAGGTCCCAATCCGCCGTATTTT | CASSLAGGPNPPYF
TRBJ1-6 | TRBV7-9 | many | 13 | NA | TGTGCCAGCAGGCAGGGTTATAATTCACCCCTCCACTTT | CASRQGYNSPLHF
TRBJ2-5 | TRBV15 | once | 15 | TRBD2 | TGTGCCAGCAGCCCATCGGGGGAGCGGGGAGAGACCCAGTACTTC | CASSPSGERGETQYF
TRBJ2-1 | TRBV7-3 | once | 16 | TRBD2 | TGTGCCAGCAGCTTACCGAAGCGGGGGGGCTACAATGAGCAGTTCTTC | CASSLPKRGGYNEQFF
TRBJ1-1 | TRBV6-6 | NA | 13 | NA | TGTGCCAGCAGTTCGACCGGGGCAACTGAAGCTTTCTTT | CASSSTGATEAFF
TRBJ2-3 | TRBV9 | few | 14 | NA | TGTGCCAGCAGCGTAGGGACCGCCCGCGATCAGCCCCATTTT | CASSVGTARDQPHF
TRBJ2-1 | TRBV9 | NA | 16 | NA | TGTGCCAGCAGCGTAGGGGGCTCGAGAAATCAGCCCCAGCAGTTCTTC | CASSVGGSRNQPQQFF
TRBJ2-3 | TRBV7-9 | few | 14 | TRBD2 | TGTGCCAGCAGCTTCCTAGCGGGAACGACCTACGAGCATTTT | CASSFLAGTTYEHF